What follows describes a single T cell receptor (beta chain). The data stem from a study of blood T cell repertoires in COVID-19. For the study at large: The United States, Italy and Spain provided the acute and convalescent COVID-19 samples. PBMCs, B-cell-depleted T cells, or T cells were the source of the cDNA or gDNA that made up the material.

In the study's own analysis: Amplification of reference gene primers was used by the study to estimate nucleated cell counts. Some clones are missing from TCRdb's copy, which holds only in-frame ones; the method was immunoSEQ multiplex PCR. That table furnishes V, J and clone size, whereas the DNA furnished D and trimming. This sample has about 110,000 clones; 69% occur once, and the top ten carry 5% to 6.5%. Germline lookup yields CDR1 MNHEY and CDR2 SMNVEV (reference sequence). The CDR3 length is 14 residues. Trimming pared 0 bases from V and 3 bases from J, leaving 9 bases between. The chain combines TRBV27 with TRBJ2-7; possible D gene TRBD1, 5 bases. The receptor's source is a man at least 80 years old with acute or convalescent COVID-19. The sequencing input was peripheral blood. CDR3 DNA: TGTGCCAGCAGTTTATCGAATCAGGGCTACGAGCAGTACTTC. This gives the protein CASSLSNQGYEQYF.